Listed below are T cell receptor beta chains from one sample, sequenced in a study of T cell changes during pregnancy in multiple sclerosis. The data were produced by immunoSEQ multiplex PCR, yet TCRdb's version contains in-frame clones alone and is incomplete. The repertoire holds tens of thousands of clones, with about 92% as singletons. The specimen was CD4+ T cells from peripheral blood mononuclear cells, collected after pregnancy. These receptor sequences come from a female donor in good health, enrolled as a control in a pregnancy study. The CDR3 runs from the conserved cysteine through the conserved F or W. The D gene is left open where the match is weak. The size of a clone is reported for some rows only, either as once, few or many, or as a class for expanded clones.

CDR3: CASSITGTGLSRENGYTF
DNA: TGTGCCAGTAGTATAACCGGGACAGGGCTCTCGAGGGAAAATGGCTACACCTTC
J: TRBJ1-2
size: once
D: TRBD1
V: TRBV19

CDR3: CASSQDSTGLGVGTNEKLFF
DNA: TGTGCCAGCAGCCAAGATTCGACAGGGCTTGGTGTAGGAACTAATGAAAAACTGTTTTTT
J: TRBJ1-4
size: NA
D: TRBD1
V: TRBV14

CDR3: CASSLKGTGFSGANVLTF
DNA: TGTGCCAGCAGCTTAAAAGGGACAGGGTTCTCTGGGGCCAACGTCCTGACTTTC
J: TRBJ2-6
size: NA
D: TRBD1
V: TRBV11-2

CDR3: CASSPGRGNSPLHF
DNA: TGTGCCAGTAGTCCCGGACGGGGTAATTCACCCCTCCACTTT
J: TRBJ1-6
size: NA
D: NA
V: TRBV19

CDR3: CASSSGGPPGYTF
DNA: TGTGCCAGCAGCTCTGGGGGCCCCCCAGGCTACACCTTC
J: TRBJ1-2
size: NA
D: NA
V: TRBV28

CDR3: CAWIRFNTGELFF
DNA: TGTGCCTGGATTAGATTTAACACCGGGGAGCTGTTTTTT
J: TRBJ2-2
size: NA
D: NA
V: TRBV30

CDR3: CASSPRGQGAGTEAFF
DNA: TGTGCCAGCAGCCCAAGAGGACAGGGGGCGGGGACTGAAGCTTTCTTT
J: TRBJ1-1
size: once
D: TRBD1
V: TRBV7-2

CDR3: CASSSGGVSFYGYTF
DNA: TGTGCCAGCAGCAGCGGGGGGGTGTCGTTCTATGGCTACACCTTC
J: TRBJ1-2
size: NA
D: NA
V: TRBV6-1

CDR3: CASSQTGAGAINSPLHF
DNA: TGCGCCAGCAGCCAAACAGGGGCAGGGGCGATCAATTCACCCCTCCACTTT
J: TRBJ1-6
size: NA
D: TRBD1
V: TRBV4-1

CDR3: CASSLDLSGTTFF
DNA: TGTGCCAGCAGCTTAGATCTAAGCGGAACAACTTTCTTT
J: TRBJ1-1
size: NA
D: NA
V: TRBV11-3

CDR3: CASSIGLNNEQFF
DNA: TGTGCCAGTAGTATAGGGCTCAATAATGAGCAGTTCTTC
J: TRBJ2-1
size: NA
D: NA
V: TRBV19

CDR3: CANSQGVNTEAFF
DNA: TGTGCCAACTCACAGGGTGTGAACACTGAAGCTTTCTTT
J: TRBJ1-1
size: NA
D: NA
V: TRBV6-1

CDR3: CASSSLGRAPTDTQYF
DNA: TGTGCCAGCAGCTCCCTCGGTAGAGCACCAACAGATACGCAGTATTTT
J: TRBJ2-3
size: NA
D: NA
V: TRBV7-9

CDR3: CASSRRTGEIEKLFF
DNA: TGTGCCAGCAGCAGACGGACTGGCGAAATCGAAAAACTGTTTTTT
J: TRBJ1-4
size: NA
D: NA
V: TRBV7-8

CDR3: CASSPGQLTNTEAFF
DNA: TGTGCCAGCAGCCCGGGACAGCTGACGAACACTGAAGCTTTCTTT
J: TRBJ1-1
size: NA
D: TRBD1
V: TRBV5-4

CDR3: CASSQDLGLRTDTQYF
DNA: TGCGCCAGCAGCCAAGATCTCGGACTCCGCACAGATACGCAGTATTTT
J: TRBJ2-3
size: NA
D: NA
V: TRBV4-3

CDR3: CASSLFSLADGAGQPQHF
DNA: TGTGCCAGCAGCTTATTCTCATTAGCCGACGGAGCTGGTCAGCCCCAGCATTTT
J: TRBJ1-5
size: NA
D: NA
V: TRBV7-9

CDR3: CASSLDRTDTQYF
DNA: TGTGCCAGCAGCCTTGACAGGACAGATACGCAGTATTTT
J: TRBJ2-3
size: NA
D: NA
V: TRBV11-2

CDR3: CASYLGLAGGQETQYF
DNA: TGTGCCAGCTACCTCGGCCTAGCGGGGGGGCAAGAGACCCAGTACTTC
J: TRBJ2-5
size: NA
D: TRBD2
V: TRBV5-8

CDR3: CASSSDTTSGYTF
DNA: TGTGCCAGCAGTTCGGACACCACAAGCGGCTACACCTTC
J: TRBJ1-2
size: NA
D: NA
V: TRBV6-6

CDR3: CASSLFAADYGYTF
DNA: TGTGCCAGCAGCTTATTTGCGGCCGACTATGGCTACACCTTC
J: TRBJ1-2
size: NA
D: NA
V: TRBV7-2

CDR3: CASSPYEEKLFF
DNA: TGTGCCAGCTCACCATATGAGGAAAAACTGTTTTTT
J: TRBJ1-4
size: NA
D: NA
V: TRBV18

CDR3: CASSSGGGPDTQYF
DNA: TGCGCCAGCAGCTCCGGGGGGGGGCCAGATACGCAGTATTTT
J: TRBJ2-3
size: NA
D: TRBD2
V: TRBV5-1

CDR3: CASSEYRGYGYTF
DNA: TGTGCCAGCAGTGAATATAGGGGCTATGGCTACACCTTC
J: TRBJ1-2
size: once
D: NA
V: TRBV25-1

CDR3: CASSRKGGTGGANVLTF
DNA: TGTGCCAGCAGTCGTAAAGGTGGAACGGGTGGGGCCAACGTCCTGACTTTC
J: TRBJ2-6
size: NA
D: NA
V: TRBV5-6

CDR3: CASSQDHWPGAYEQYF
DNA: TGCGCCAGCAGCCAAGATCATTGGCCAGGCGCCTACGAGCAGTACTTC
J: TRBJ2-7
size: once
D: NA
V: TRBV4-1

CDR3: CASSWDMSYNSPLHF
DNA: TGTGCCAGCAGTTGGGACATGAGCTATAATTCACCCCTCCACTTT
J: TRBJ1-6
size: NA
D: NA
V: TRBV28

CDR3: CASSPDVGDRNNSPLHF
DNA: TGTGCCAGCAGCCCCGATGTAGGGGACAGAAATAATTCACCCCTCCACTTT
J: TRBJ1-6
size: NA
D: TRBD1
V: TRBV7-9

CDR3: CASSLGSGTTHEQYF
DNA: TGTGCCAGCAGTTTAGGTTCAGGGACAACCCACGAGCAGTACTTC
J: TRBJ2-7
size: NA
D: NA
V: TRBV28

CDR3: CASSLTGGGNQPQHF
DNA: TGTGCCAGCAGTTTAACAGGGGGAGGCAATCAGCCCCAGCATTTT
J: TRBJ1-5
size: once
D: TRBD1
V: TRBV7-2

CDR3: CASSLGGTYEQYF
DNA: TGTGCCAGTAGCCTCGGGGGGACCTACGAGCAGTACTTC
J: TRBJ2-7
size: NA
D: TRBD2
V: TRBV19

CDR3: CASSPFAGQGNTEAFF
DNA: TGTGCCAGCAGCCCCTTCGCGGGACAGGGGAACACTGAAGCTTTCTTT
J: TRBJ1-1
size: NA
D: TRBD1
V: TRBV7-3

CDR3: CASSQRQDRNTGELFF
DNA: TGCGCCAGCAGCCAGAGACAGGATAGGAACACCGGGGAGCTGTTTTTT
J: TRBJ2-2
size: NA
D: NA
V: TRBV4-3

CDR3: CASSSRTGFYEQYF
DNA: TGTGCCAGCAGTTCCAGGACAGGGTTCTACGAGCAGTACTTC
J: TRBJ2-7
size: NA
D: TRBD1
V: TRBV27

CDR3: CASSFRTALNSPLHF
DNA: TGTGCCAGCAGTTTTAGGACAGCCCTTAATTCACCCCTCCACTTT
J: TRBJ1-6
size: NA
D: NA
V: TRBV27

CDR3: CASSGQGPSEFEAFF
DNA: TGTGCCAGCAGTGGACAGGGCCCCTCCGAATTTGAAGCTTTCTTT
J: TRBJ1-1
size: NA
D: TRBD1
V: TRBV25-1